This record covers a single TCR beta chain. The data were obtained in a study of T cell responses to AZD1222 COVID-19 vaccine. Here immunoSEQ multiplex PCR was the method, and the copy in TCRdb shows in-frame clones only, minus some. This table holds some 100,000 clones, around nine tenths found once. CDR3 size: 13 residues. V was pared by 2 bases and J by 5 bases, with 9 bases between. CDR1 is LNHNV and CDR2 is YYDKDF in the germline V gene (reference sequence). The sample consisted of peripheral blood, taken on day 0 of AZD1222 vaccination. The rearrangement links TRBV15 to TRBJ1-1; D may be TRBD1 (5 bases). The receptor's source is an adult in good health. The CDR3 sequence is CATSRQGGTEAFF. The CDR3, as DNA: TGTGCCACCAGCAGACAGGGAGGAACTGAAGCTTTCTTT.